A selection of T cell receptor beta chains follows, all from one sample in a study of blood T cell repertoires in COVID-19. This table comes from immunoSEQ multiplex PCR, and its TCRdb copy is limited to in-frame clones, with some not included. This sample has roughly 200,000 clones, with 75% to 90% found just once. Sequencing was done on a sample of PBMCs or T cells enriched from blood (not recorded which). The origin of the receptors is a middle-aged woman with acute COVID-19. Each CDR3 is given with its conserved first and last residue. D genes are given only for firm matches. A row's size may be missing; if present it is once, few, many or a size class.

j_call v_call clone_size d_call cdr3_nt cdr3_aa
TRBJ1-6 TRBV5-1 - TRBD1 TGCGCCAGCAGCTCAGGACAGGGGCCAAATTCACCCCTCCACTTT CASSSGQGPNSPLHF
TRBJ2-1 TRBV3-1/TRBV3-2 - - TGTGCCAGCAGCCGACAGGCCCATGAGCAGTTCTTC CASSRQAHEQFF
TRBJ1-5 TRBV6-5 - - TGTGCCAGCAGACAACCCAATCAGCCCCAGCATTTT CASRQPNQPQHF
TRBJ1-2 TRBV19 - TRBD1 TGTGCCAGTAGTCACCGGGACAGGGGGCAAGAAGTCTATGGCTACACCTTC CASSHRDRGQEVYGYTF
TRBJ2-1 TRBV27 - - TGTGCCAGCAGTTTAAAGGGTCAGGGTTGGGGTTTGTACAATGAGCAGTTCTTC CASSLKGQGWGLYNEQFF
TRBJ1-6 TRBV6-1 - - TGTGCCAGCAGTGAATCCCTAAGGGGGAGAGGGTCCTCACCCCTCCACTTT CASSESLRGRGSSPLHF
TRBJ2-2 TRBV7-7 - - TGTGCTACCCCGTCCGTCAGGTTCACATCGGCGAACACCGGGGAGCTGTTTTTT CATPSVRFTSANTGELFF
TRBJ2-7 TRBV29-1 - - TGCAGCGTTGAAGGCAGCTCCTACGAGCAGTACTTC CSVEGSSYEQYF
TRBJ1-6 TRBV9 - - TGTGCCAGCAGCTCACAGGGTTTTAATTCACCCCTCCACTTT CASSSQGFNSPLHF
TRBJ2-5 TRBV29-1 few - TGCAGCGTACCGACAGAGCTCCAAGAGACCCAGTACTTC CSVPTELQETQYF
TRBJ2-5 TRBV19 - - TGTGCCAGTAGTGGAGGGGACCAAGAGACCCAGTACTTC CASSGGDQETQYF
TRBJ1-2 TRBV18 few TRBD1 TGTGCCAGCTCACTCGGGACAGGGGCCTATGGCTACACCTTC CASSLGTGAYGYTF
TRBJ1-1 TRBV5-5 once - TGTGCCAGCAGCTTGGCAGGACAGACTGAAGCTTTCTTT CASSLAGQTEAFF
TRBJ1-1 TRBV21-1 - - TGTGCCAGCAGCAAGGAGACAGGGGGGACTGAAGCTTTCTTT CASSKETGGTEAFF
TRBJ2-2 TRBV2 once TRBD1 TGTGCCAGCAGTGAGCGGACAGGGTACACCGGGGAGCTGTTTTTT CASSERTGYTGELFF
TRBJ1-2 TRBV9 few TRBD1 TGTGCCAGCAGCACCGGACAGGGGCTGGGCTACACCTTC CASSTGQGLGYTF
TRBJ1-2 TRBV23-1 - - TGCGCCAGCAGTCACCCTGGCGGGGGAGGCAGGGTTGGCAACTATGGCTACACCTTC CASSHPGGGGRVGNYGYTF
TRBJ2-5 TRBV2 - - TGTGCCAGCAGTATCTCGGGGAGGGGGGTCGACCAGACCCAGTACTTC CASSISGRGVDQTQYF
TRBJ1-5 TRBV3-1/TRBV3-2 - TRBD1 TGTGCCAGCAGCCAGGGGCGGGACAGGGATGATCAGCCCCAGCATTTT CASSQGRDRDDQPQHF
TRBJ1-5 TRBV19 - - TGTGCCAGTAGTATGGGGGGAGGGGCCCAGCCCCAGCATTTT CASSMGGGAQPQHF
TRBJ1-1 TRBV6-2/TRBV6-3 many TRBD1 TGTGCCAGCAGTTACCCACCGGGACAGAGGAACACTGAAGCTTTCTTT CASSYPPGQRNTEAFF
TRBJ1-6 TRBV7-9 - - TGTGCCAGCAGCCTTGGGGCTTCACCCCTCCACTTT CASSLGASPLHF
TRBJ2-5 TRBV14 - - TGTGCCAGCAGCCAAGGGTTCGTCCTACAAGAGACCCAGTACTTC CASSQGFVLQETQYF
TRBJ1-3 TRBV29-1 - - TGCAGCGCCTTAACAGGGGGAAACACCATATATTTT CSALTGGNTIYF
TRBJ1-2 TRBV13 - - TGTGCCAGCAGCTTAGCGGGGTTCTCTGCCTATGGCTACACCTTC CASSLAGFSAYGYTF
TRBJ2-3 TRBV7-8 - TRBD1 TGTGCCAGCAGCCCCCGGGACAGGGACAGTACGCAGTATTTT CASSPRDRDSTQYF
TRBJ2-3 TRBV6-5 - TRBD2 TGTGCCAGCAGTCCTAGCGGGGGTGGCACAGATACGCAGTATTTT CASSPSGGGTDTQYF
TRBJ2-3 TRBV19 - - TGTGCCAGTAGTACTGGGTCTCTAGCTACTCCCACAGATACGCAGTATTTT CASSTGSLATPTDTQYF
TRBJ1-1 TRBV19 - TRBD1 TGTGCCAGTAGTATAGACGGGACAGGGGGGCGCTGGGCTTTCTTT CASSIDGTGGRWAFF
TRBJ2-6 TRBV19 - TRBD1 TGTGCCAGTACGACCCCAACAGGGGTCTCTGGGGCCAACGTCCTGACTTTC CASTTPTGVSGANVLTF
TRBJ2-7 TRBV27 few - TGTGCCAGCAGTTCCTCTCAGGGATTTACCTCCTACGAGCAGTACTTC CASSSSQGFTSYEQYF
TRBJ2-2 TRBV19 once TRBD1 TGTGCCAGTAGTATCCCGACAGGGACCACCGGGGAGCTGTTTTTT CASSIPTGTTGELFF
TRBJ1-2 TRBV9 - TRBD1 TGTGCCAGCAGCGTAGGGGGACAGGGCGTTTATGGCTACACCTTC CASSVGGQGVYGYTF
TRBJ1-1 TRBV7-8 - - TGTGCCAGCAGCACCCTTCGCCGAGGAGGGTACGTGAACACTGAAGCTTTCTTT CASSTLRRGGYVNTEAFF
TRBJ2-5 TRBV12-3/TRBV12-4 once - TGTGCCAGCAGTTTACCCGGGGAAGAGACCCAGTACTTC CASSLPGEETQYF
TRBJ2-3 TRBV4-1 - - TGCGCCAGCAGCCAAGTTCGGACTGACACAGATACGCAGTATTTT CASSQVRTDTDTQYF
TRBJ1-1 TRBV4-1 - - TGCGCCAGCAGCCAGGGGGGAAACACTGAAGCTTTCTTT CASSQGGNTEAFF
TRBJ1-2 TRBV2 - - TGTGCCAGCAGTGAACTATATAACTATGGCTACACCTTC CASSELYNYGYTF
TRBJ2-2 TRBV4-1 - - TGCGCCAGCAGCATAGCGTTGAGGGGGGGGACCGGGGAGCTGTTTTTT CASSIALRGGTGELFF
TRBJ2-7 TRBV27 once TRBD1 TGTGCCAGCAGTTCCTGGACAGGGGGGATCTACGAGCAGTACTTC CASSSWTGGIYEQYF
TRBJ2-1 TRBV6-5 - - TGTGCCAGCAGAACCTTGGGACAATACAATGAGCAGTTCTTC CASRTLGQYNEQFF
TRBJ1-1 TRBV7-9 - - TGTGCCAGCAGCTTAAAGCCTCCAGAAGCTTTCTTT CASSLKPPEAFF
TRBJ1-2 TRBV6-2/TRBV6-3 - TRBD1 TGTGCCAGCAGTCTGGGGACAGGGGCCTATGGCTACACCTTC CASSLGTGAYGYTF
TRBJ1-2 TRBV12-3/TRBV12-4 once - TGTGCCAGCAGTTATTCTCAGGACTACACCTTC CASSYSQDYTF
TRBJ2-7 TRBV2 - - TGTGCCAGCAGTCGCAGCGCAAGAAGCTCCAGCTCCTACGAGCAGTACTTC CASSRSARSSSSYEQYF
TRBJ2-2 TRBV5-8 many TRBD1 TGTGCCAGCGAGGGACAGCCCGAGAGGACCGGGGAGCTGTTTTTT CASEGQPERTGELFF
TRBJ2-7 TRBV12-3/TRBV12-4 - - TGTGCCAGCAGTTTGGGGCAGGGGTACGAGCAGTACTTC CASSLGQGYEQYF
TRBJ2-7 TRBV5-1 - TRBD1 TGCGCCAGCAGCTCCCGGGACAGGGGTCGTGCCTACGAGCAGTACTTC CASSSRDRGRAYEQYF
TRBJ2-7 TRBV5-4 - TRBD2 TGTGCCAGCAGCCCTAACCCCGGGACTAGCTCCTACGAGCAGTACTTC CASSPNPGTSSYEQYF
TRBJ1-6 TRBV10-3 - TRBD1 TGTGCCATCAGGGGGGGACAGGGGGATCATTCACCCCTCCACTTT CAIRGGQGDHSPLHF
TRBJ1-5 TRBV4-3 - - TGCGCCAGCAGCCAAGATCCAGGGGCTCGGGGCAATCAGCCCCAGCATTTT CASSQDPGARGNQPQHF
TRBJ1-1 TRBV14 once - TGTGCCAGCAGCCAAGGCTTGACGGGGAACACTGAAGCTTTCTTT CASSQGLTGNTEAFF
TRBJ1-2 TRBV7-3 once TRBD1 TGTGCCAGCAGCCCTGGGACAGGGAGCAACTATGGCTACACCTTC CASSPGTGSNYGYTF
TRBJ1-3 TRBV5-6 - - TGTGCCAGCAGCCCGGGTCGGGGAAACACCATATATTTT CASSPGRGNTIYF
TRBJ1-1 TRBV7-2 - - TGTGCCAGCAGCTTACGGGGGACGAACACTGAAGCTTTCTTT CASSLRGTNTEAFF
TRBJ1-3 TRBV7-2 - - TGTGCCAGCAGCTTAGGACACACAGAGGGAAACACCATATATTTT CASSLGHTEGNTIYF
TRBJ2-5 TRBV5-1 - TRBD2 TGCGCCAGCAGCTTGGTGCTAGCGGGGGTCCAGTACTTC CASSLVLAGVQYF